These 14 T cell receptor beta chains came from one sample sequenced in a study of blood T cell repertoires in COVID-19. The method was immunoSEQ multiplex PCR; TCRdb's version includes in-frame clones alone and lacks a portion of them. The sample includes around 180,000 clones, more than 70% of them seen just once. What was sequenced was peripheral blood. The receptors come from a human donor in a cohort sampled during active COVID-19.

The chain's CDR3 is CASSIDGQGKGQPQHF. The CDR3 nucleotides are TGCGCCAGCAGCATAGACGGACAGGGTAAGGGACAGCCCCAGCATTTT. The chain links TRBV5-1 to TRBJ1-5, with 8 bases fitting TRBD1. The germline CDR1 and CDR2 sequences are SGHRS and YFSETQ. With V trimmed by 4 bases and J by 7 bases, 13 bases remained unmatched. The CDR3 is 16 amino acids.

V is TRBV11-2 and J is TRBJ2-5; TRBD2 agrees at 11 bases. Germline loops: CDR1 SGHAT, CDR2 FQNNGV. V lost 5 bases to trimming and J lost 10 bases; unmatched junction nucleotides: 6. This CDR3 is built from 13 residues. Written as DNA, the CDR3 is TGTGCCAGCAGCCCCGGGACTAGCGGTTACCAGTACTTC. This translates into CASSPGTSGYQYF.

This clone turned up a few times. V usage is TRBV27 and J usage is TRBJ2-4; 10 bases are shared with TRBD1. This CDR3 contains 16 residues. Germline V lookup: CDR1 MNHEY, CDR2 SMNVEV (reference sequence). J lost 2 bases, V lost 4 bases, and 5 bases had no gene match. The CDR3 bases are TGTGCCAGCAGTTCCCGGGGACAGGGGTCCAAAAACATTCAGTACTTC. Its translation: CASSSRGQGSKNIQYF.

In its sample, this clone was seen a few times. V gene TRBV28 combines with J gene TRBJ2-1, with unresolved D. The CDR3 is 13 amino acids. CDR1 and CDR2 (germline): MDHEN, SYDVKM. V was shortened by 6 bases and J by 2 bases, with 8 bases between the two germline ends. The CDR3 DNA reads TGTGCCAGCAGACCTCCGGCCTACAATGAGCAGTTCTTC. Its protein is CASRPPAYNEQFF.

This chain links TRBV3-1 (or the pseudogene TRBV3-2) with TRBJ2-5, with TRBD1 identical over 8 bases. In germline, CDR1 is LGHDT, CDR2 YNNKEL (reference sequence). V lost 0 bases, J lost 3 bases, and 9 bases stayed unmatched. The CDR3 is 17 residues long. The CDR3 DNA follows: TGTGCCAGCAGCCAAGATTACTCCAGGACAGGGAAAGAGACCCAGTACTTC. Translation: CASSQDYSRTGKETQYF.

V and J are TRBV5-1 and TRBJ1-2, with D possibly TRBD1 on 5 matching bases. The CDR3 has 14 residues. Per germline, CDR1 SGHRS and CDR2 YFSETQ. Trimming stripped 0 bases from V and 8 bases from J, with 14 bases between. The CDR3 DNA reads TGCGCCAGCAGCTTGGTTGACAGTACGGAGGGCTACACCTTC. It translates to CASSLVDSTEGYTF.

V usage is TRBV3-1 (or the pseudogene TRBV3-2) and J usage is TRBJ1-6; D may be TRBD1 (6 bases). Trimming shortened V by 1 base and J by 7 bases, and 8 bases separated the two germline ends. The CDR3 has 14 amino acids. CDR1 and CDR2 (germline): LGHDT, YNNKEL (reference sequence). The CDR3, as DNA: TGTGCCAGCAGCCAAGTACAGGGAAATTCACCCCTCCACTTT. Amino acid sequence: CASSQVQGNSPLHF.

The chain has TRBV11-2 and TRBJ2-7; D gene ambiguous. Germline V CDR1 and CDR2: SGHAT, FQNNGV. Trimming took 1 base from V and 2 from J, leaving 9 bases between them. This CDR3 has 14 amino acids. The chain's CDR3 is CASSLALTTYEQYF. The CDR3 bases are TGTGCCAGCAGCTTAGCACTAACCACCTACGAGCAGTACTTC.

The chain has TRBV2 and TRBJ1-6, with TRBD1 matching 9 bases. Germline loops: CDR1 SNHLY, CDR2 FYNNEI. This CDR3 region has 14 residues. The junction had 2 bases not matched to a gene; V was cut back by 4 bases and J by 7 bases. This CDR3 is CASSGTGDNSPLHF. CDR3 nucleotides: TGTGCCAGCAGTGGGACAGGGGACAATTCACCCCTCCACTTT.

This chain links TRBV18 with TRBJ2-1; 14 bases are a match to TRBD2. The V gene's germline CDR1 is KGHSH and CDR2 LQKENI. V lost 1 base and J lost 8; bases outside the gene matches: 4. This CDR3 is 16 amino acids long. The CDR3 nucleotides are TGTGCCAGCTCACCACGACTAGCGGGGGGGCTTCATGAGCAGTTCTTC. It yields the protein CASSPRLAGGLHEQFF.

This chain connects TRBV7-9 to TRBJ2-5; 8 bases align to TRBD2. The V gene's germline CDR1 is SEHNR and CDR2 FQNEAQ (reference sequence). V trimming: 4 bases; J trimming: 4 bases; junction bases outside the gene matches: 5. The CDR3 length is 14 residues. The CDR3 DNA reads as TGTGCCAGCAGCTGGGGACTAGTTGGAGAGACCCAGTACTTC. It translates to CASSWGLVGETQYF.

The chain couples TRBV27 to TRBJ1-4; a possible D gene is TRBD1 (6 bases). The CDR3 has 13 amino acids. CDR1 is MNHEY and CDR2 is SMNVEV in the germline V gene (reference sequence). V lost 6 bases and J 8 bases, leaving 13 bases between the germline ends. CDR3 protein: CASRSGTREKLFF. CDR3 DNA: TGTGCCAGCAGGTCCGGGACAAGAGAAAAACTGTTTTTT.

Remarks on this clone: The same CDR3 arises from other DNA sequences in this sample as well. The CDR3 reads CASSLGRNTEAFF. The CDR3 nucleotides read TGTGCCAGCAGCTTAGGTAGGAACACTGAAGCTTTCTTT. The J gene is TRBJ1-1, the V gene TRBV7-2; D remains unclear. Germline CDR1 is SGHTA and CDR2 is FQGNSA. V was cut by 1 base and J by 1 base, with 4 bases left in between. This CDR3 is 13 amino acids long.

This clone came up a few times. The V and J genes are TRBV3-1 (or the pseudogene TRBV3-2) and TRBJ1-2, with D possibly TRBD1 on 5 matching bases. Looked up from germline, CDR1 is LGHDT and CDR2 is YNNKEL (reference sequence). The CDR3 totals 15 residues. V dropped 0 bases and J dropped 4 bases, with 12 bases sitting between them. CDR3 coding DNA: TGTGCCAGCAGCCAAGATACGGGGGTGGGCTATGGCTACACCTTC. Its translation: CASSQDTGVGYGYTF.